The T cell receptor (beta chain) under discussion was sequenced for a study of read filtering for tumor transcriptome and immune sequencing. The germline gives CDR1 SNHLY, CDR2 FYNNEI. This CDR3 is 12 amino acids long. Between the trimmed V and J ends, which lost 7 bases and 7 bases, there was a span of 10 bases. The table lists this clonotype with a few counts. Its antigen remains unknown. This library used approximately 390 ng RNA and molecular barcoded adaptors spanning alpha/delta and beta/gamma chains. TCRdb analysed the reads with MiXCR anew, one entry per CDR3 protein. The sample carries around 60,000 distinct CDR3 sequences, around 18% recorded once. Regarding the study as a whole: Compared with RNA-seq, IR-seq gave much higher clonotype depth and reliability.

Sequenced input: a population of CD138-negative cells sorted from bone marrow. The sequence was collected from a donor at least 40 years old with multiple myeloma. The chain combines TRBV2 with TRBJ2-2; a possible D gene is TRBD1 (6 bases). The CDR3 DNA is TGTGCCAGCAACAGGGCAGTCGGGGAGCTGTTTTTT. Protein: CASNRAVGELFF.